What follows are 3 T cell receptor beta chains derived from one specimen sequenced in a study of T cell responses to AZD1222 COVID-19 vaccine. The protocol was immunoSEQ multiplex PCR, while the TCRdb copy is restricted to in-frame clones and leaves out a portion. The table includes fewer than 110,000 clones, 91% detected once. Material: peripheral blood, obtained on day 0 of AZD1222 vaccination. These receptors came from an adult in good health.

The chain links TRBV4-1 to TRBJ1-5, with D possibly TRBD1 on 5 matching bases. Trimming stripped 0 bases from V and 5 bases from J, with 11 bases between. This CDR3 comprises 15 residues. Germline V gene sequence: CDR1 MGHRA, CDR2 YSYEKL. This CDR3 is CASSQDSGNHQPQHF. CDR3 in DNA: TGCGCCAGCAGCCAAGATTCAGGGAACCATCAGCCCCAGCATTTT.

The V and J genes are TRBV3-1 (or the pseudogene TRBV3-2) and TRBJ1-2; D remains unclear. V was trimmed by 4 bases and J by 2 bases, leaving 17 bases between them. Germline-derived CDR1 and CDR2 are LGHDT and YNNKEL (reference sequence). This CDR3 has 16 amino acids. The CDR3 region is CASSPHRVDGNYGYTF. CDR3 bases: TGTGCCAGCAGCCCACACCGAGTCGACGGGAACTATGGCTACACCTTC.

The table lists this clone with a count of one. The chain combines TRBV28 with TRBJ2-7, with D possibly matching TRBD1 (5 bases). Germline CDR1 and CDR2: MDHEN and SYDVKM. V shed 3 bases and J shed 1 base, with 10 bases lying between them. The CDR3 has 14 amino acids. The DNA for the CDR3 is TGTGCCAGCAGTTTGACAGTCCTATCCTACGAGCAGTACTTC. Amino acid sequence: CASSLTVLSYEQYF.